The rows below give T cell receptor beta chains drawn from one sample of a study of beta chain features in type 1 diabetes. The repertoire was sequenced with immunoSEQ multiplex PCR; TCRdb's copy has only in-frame clones and lacks some. Seen here are roughly 610,000 clones, around a sixth observed once, and the top ten hold around 0.1%. The sample consisted of naive CD4+ T cells from blood. These receptors came from a man aged 18 to 35 in good health. Each CDR3 is given with its conserved first and last residue. The D gene is left open where the match is weak. Not all rows give a size; the values are once, few, many and, for expanded clones, a class.

clone_size j_call v_call d_call cdr3_aa cdr3_nt
NA TRBJ2-7 TRBV7-2 TRBD2 CASSSRLAGGYEQYF TGTGCCAGCAGCTCGAGACTAGCGGGGGGTTACGAGCAGTACTTC
NA TRBJ2-7 TRBV14 NA CASSPYRDHAYEQYF TGTGCCAGCAGCCCTTATCGGGACCATGCCTACGAGCAGTACTTC
few TRBJ2-2 TRBV7-3 TRBD2 CATSPGGTSLTGELFF TGTGCCACCTCCCCCGGTGGGACTAGTCTCACCGGGGAGCTGTTTTTT
few TRBJ1-1 TRBV10-3 TRBD1 CAISDPKTGTNTEAFF TGTGCCATCAGTGATCCAAAGACAGGGACGAACACTGAAGCTTTCTTT
NA TRBJ1-5 TRBV27 TRBD1 CASSGGTGNQPQHF TGTGCCAGCAGTGGAGGGACAGGGAACCAGCCCCAGCATTTT
few TRBJ2-7 TRBV10-3 TRBD1 CAISDSGWQGVDEQYF TGTGCCATCAGTGATTCCGGATGGCAGGGGGTGGACGAGCAGTACTTC
NA TRBJ2-2 TRBV7-7 NA CASSQLGHTGELFF TGTGCCAGCAGCCAACTAGGTCACACCGGGGAGCTGTTTTTT
NA TRBJ2-3 TRBV10-3 NA CAIRSTDTQYF TGTGCCATTCGGAGCACAGATACGCAGTATTTT
NA TRBJ2-3 TRBV7-3 TRBD2 CASSIGTSGRLTDTQYF TGTGCCAGCAGCATCGGGACTAGCGGGAGACTTACAGATACGCAGTATTTT
NA TRBJ2-5 TRBV2 TRBD1 CASSSGGRTQYF TGTGCCAGCAGTTCAGGGGGAAGGACCCAGTACTTC
NA TRBJ1-1 TRBV28 TRBD1 CASSFPGTAAPDFF TGTGCCAGCAGTTTCCCCGGGACAGCGGCACCAGATTTCTTT
NA TRBJ1-4 TRBV10-3 TRBD1 CAISGQGATNEKLFF TGTGCCATCAGTGGACAGGGCGCAACTAATGAAAAACTGTTTTTT
NA TRBJ2-1 TRBV9 TRBD2 CASSVSAGGPLVPNEQFF TGTGCCAGCAGCGTATCAGCGGGGGGGCCACTCGTTCCTAATGAGCAGTTCTTC
NA TRBJ2-7 TRBV18 TRBD2 CASSPGREGYEQYF TGTGCCAGCTCACCTGGCCGGGAGGGCTACGAGCAGTACTTC
few TRBJ1-2 TRBV28 TRBD1 CASSLLLRQGGGYTF TGTGCCAGCAGTTTACTCCTGAGACAGGGGGGTGGCTACACCTTC
few TRBJ1-5 TRBV9 NA CASSVAGLQPQHF TGTGCCAGCAGCGTAGCCGGTCTTCAGCCCCAGCATTTT
NA TRBJ1-2 TRBV27 NA CASSSKTGTYGYTF TGTGCCAGCAGTTCCAAAACAGGGACCTATGGCTACACCTTC
few TRBJ1-2 TRBV18 NA CASSPIEAGRQNGYTF TGTGCCAGCTCACCCATTGAGGCAGGGAGGCAGAATGGCTACACCTTC
few TRBJ1-1 TRBV9 NA CASTGRGNTEAFF TGTGCCAGCACAGGGAGGGGCAACACTGAAGCTTTCTTT
NA TRBJ1-6 TRBV2 TRBD1 CASSGDRGLSPLHF TGTGCCAGCAGTGGAGACAGGGGGCTTTCACCCCTCCACTTT
NA TRBJ2-7 TRBV6-1 TRBD2 CASSEYGTSGSYEQYF TGTGCCAGCAGTGAATATGGGACTAGCGGGAGCTACGAGCAGTACTTC
NA TRBJ2-5 TRBV5-1 NA CASSLTPAGNRETQYF TGCGCCAGCAGTTTGACCCCGGCAGGGAACAGAGAGACCCAGTACTTC
NA TRBJ2-7 TRBV10-3 NA CAISGGLGNHEQYF TGTGCCATCAGTGGCGGCCTGGGAAACCACGAGCAGTACTTC
NA TRBJ2-3 TRBV7-3 NA CASSRRAATDTQYF TGTGCCAGCAGCCGCCGGGCGGCGACAGATACGCAGTATTTT
NA TRBJ2-6 TRBV27 NA CASSLFSGANVLTF TGTGCCAGCAGTTTATTCTCTGGGGCCAACGTCCTGACTTTC
few TRBJ2-1 TRBV4-1 TRBD2 CASSQDLGGRARRGFF TGCGCCAGCAGCCAAGATCTTGGCGGGAGGGCTAGAAGGGGGTTCTTC
NA TRBJ2-2 TRBV7-2 NA CASSFLRNTGELFF TGTGCCAGCAGCTTCCTTCGGAACACCGGGGAGCTGTTTTTT
NA TRBJ1-4 TRBV2 NA CASTLEVVATNEKLFF TGTGCCAGCACACTAGAGGTGGTTGCAACTAATGAAAAACTGTTTTTT
few TRBJ2-5 TRBV6-5 TRBD2 CAIRYEGGETQYF TGTGCCATCCGGTACGAGGGAGGGGAGACCCAGTACTTC
few TRBJ1-4 TRBV4-3 NA CASSQGADRPNEKLFF TGCGCCAGCAGCCAAGGTGCGGACCGCCCTAATGAAAAACTGTTTTTT
NA TRBJ2-7 TRBV7-2 NA CASSLALGYEQYF TGTGCCAGCAGCTTAGCTCTAGGCTACGAGCAGTACTTC
few TRBJ2-5 TRBV30 NA CAWSVRGVRETQYF TGTGCCTGGAGTGTCCGGGGAGTAAGGGAGACCCAGTACTTC